This T cell receptor (beta chain) was sequenced in a study of regulatory T cells in long-lasting Graves disease. This clonotype was recorded a few times. Time point indicated: newly diagnosed GD, antithyroid drugs for less than 3 months. The TCR library was made from RNA extracted from PBMCs. Combining iRepertoire HTBI primers with Arm-PCR of CDR3 regions, the authors built TCR beta libraries. Authors' data handling: About 60 TRBV and about 14 TRBJ segments were identified across samples. TCRdb re-analysed the multiplex PCR reads in MiXCR, keeping a single row per CDR3 protein. TCRdb, not the original authors, processed these V and J calls. The sample has about 330,000 distinct CDR3 sequences, under 20% seen once. Per the germline V gene, CDR1 is SEHNR and CDR2 is FQNEAQ (reference sequence). Trimming stripped 1 base from V and 8 bases from J, with 9 bases between. CDR3 size: 14 residues. The data were also submitted as part of a second study, on T cells in Graves' hyperthyroidism and ophthalmopathy. That publication notes: For Graves' hyperthyroidism to be stable, ophthalmopathy could not progress within 18 months. Uncontrolled infections, other autoimmune diseases, pregnancy or lactation led to exclusion of patients.

The specimen comprised peripheral blood mononuclear cells (PBMCs), sampled at new diagnosis, from a patient treated with antithyroid drugs. The source of this sequence is a woman aged 18-29 years with Graves disease. V is TRBV7-9 and J is TRBJ1-6; D gene uncertain. The CDR3 here is CASSLVSSYSPLHF. Written as DNA, the CDR3 is TGTGCCAGCAGCTTAGTATCGTCTTATTCACCCCTCCACTTT.